This TCR beta chain derives from a study of cytomegalovirus exposure and HLA in healthy donors (dated by TCRdb to about 2017). For the study in its entirety: In an earlier analysis of 587 of the donors, 250 to 350 Gb of sequence data and 117 million unique TCR beta sequences from 150 million to 200 million T cells were reported. The genetic ancestry cluster associated with self-reported Caucasian donors included 81% of the roughly 360 genotyped donors. High-throughput TCR immunosequencing, statistical association of individual TCRs with disease status, and machine learning were combined to predict cytomegalovirus infection status. The study aimed to test whether cataloging public T cell receptors could reveal signatures of past pathogen exposure. In the later analysis, no new phenotypic data were used to find candidate immune exposures; instead, reliance was placed on TCR beta sequences and their occurrence across donors. Using immunosequencing, the study profiled T cell repertoires from around 680 subjects and related those repertoires to cytomegalovirus serostatus. Donor age, sex, ethnicity and CMV serostatus were compiled alongside the repertoire data. All discovery cohort repertoires had been generated on a single sequencing platform. Both class I and class II loci were covered by HLA typing, at four-digit resolution. An early release that covered about 600 HLA-typed donors contained 250 to 350 gigabases of sequencing data and about 84 million unique TCR sequences. An earlier analysis of 587 of the donors applied high-throughput TCR beta sequencing to assess whether each TCR beta V gene segment acted as functional or pseudogenic. Among 398 genotyped donors of the cohort, an average of approximately 250,000 unique TCR beta nucleotide sequences were sequenced per donor, around a sixth of them non-productive. In a later analysis, previously published TCR beta repertoires from 670 or so donors were re-analyzed and high-resolution HLA genotyping was added so that TCR occurrence patterns could be studied. A later genetic analysis took genome-wide SNP genotypes for about 55% of the 666 donors and used that subset as a discovery cohort. Because of strong linkage in the cohort, five DR-DQ haplotypes were treated as single units for association and clustering. Typing coverage varied by locus: about 629-640 donors for A, B, C, DRB1 and DQB1; around 560 for DQA1; about 570 for DPA1; approximately 450 for DPB1. Along with the roughly 610-subject first cohort, a separate validation cohort of over a hundred different subjects was used. The study at large found these results: Cytomegalovirus status was reported to be diagnosed by the classifier with high specificity and sensitivity in both the original and validation cohorts. In an earlier analysis of fewer than 700 of the donors, most TCR beta V segments appeared in productive rearrangements about 87% or about 30% of the time, broadly matching IMGT annotations. The presence/absence analyses assumed that sequencing depth was roughly uniform across donors, and that assumption may not be true. According to a later analysis, parvovirus B19, influenza, CMV and Epstein-Barr virus appeared linked to several top co-occurrence clusters. According to the authors, the approach could potentially be generalized to other disease states and immunological phenotypes. In a later genetic analysis, fewer N-insertions in productive TCRs were reported among donors in an Asian-associated ancestry cluster than the roughly 700-donor mean. Linkage disequilibrium might explain the correlated functional status among segregating V segments, but an unknown experimental factor could not be ruled out. Across donors, most TCR sequences were observed very rarely, whereas some public TCRs were present in many individuals. In a later genetic analysis, a missense DCLRE1C variant was associated with V-gene and J-gene trimming of TCR beta chains, and the association was replicated in an independent cohort. A group of highly shared sequence variants was considered likely to be a technical artifact of the sequencing pipeline. Three of the identified cytomegalovirus-associated TCR beta chains were confirmed in vitro to be specific for cytomegalovirus antigens. In a later analysis, TCR association rates were found to vary across HLA loci, with the most associated TCRs seen for DRB1 alleles and the fewest for HLA-C alleles. Because HLA typing was missing for some donors at each locus, association tests included only the typed subset. Because the 87-base-pair reads could not distinguish some IMGT-functional V segments, including TRBV6-2 and TRBV6-3, those segments were excluded. In a later analysis, HLA-associated TCR beta chains showed more clonal expansion and lower generation probabilities than non-associated chains that were equally common. The earlier analysis of 587 of the donors excluded approximately 17 rarely observed V segments, including chromosome 9 orphons, because counts were too low. This cohort had only TCR beta chains sequenced, and the lack of alpha or paired-chain data limited which features could be detected. When HLA alleles, especially DR and DQ, strongly co-occurred, TCR associations were difficult to assign to individual alleles. Specific HLA alleles were associated with more than 15,000 TCR beta sequences at a false discovery rate of 0.05 in a later analysis. For the cohort, immune exposure information was limited to CMV serostatus. A later analysis found that most CMV-associated TCR beta chains appeared HLA-restricted, with HLA associations seemingly driven largely by CMV exposure. In the study, 164 TCR beta chains were listed as associated with cytomegalovirus. A further reported finding was that TCR beta sequences accurately predicted the HLA-A and HLA-B alleles for most subjects in the first cohort.

The cohort comprised hundreds of healthy bone marrow donors. All cohort members were sampled while nominally healthy, although unrecorded immune exposures were likely present. The donor tested CMV seropositive and was one of the 289 seropositive cohort members. A peripheral blood sample was collected from each donor, and TCR beta sequencing was performed on peripheral blood mononuclear cells. Genomic DNA was extracted from the blood cell samples with the Qiagen DNeasy Blood Extraction Kit. Including cysteine and phenylalanine, the CDR3 has 15 amino acids. The entry retains the CDR3 DNA only, 45 bases that are in frame from base 1. CDR1 SGHDT and CDR2 YYEEEE were looked up in the germline V gene. V loses 0 bases, J loses 7 bases, and the germline ends lie 11 bases apart. Libraries were constructed by the immunoSEQ multiplex PCR assay. For the multiplex PCR, a mixture combining 60 forward primers for TCR Vbeta segments and 13 reverse primers for TCR Jbeta segments was used. The CDR3 region of rearranged TCR beta genes was amplified from genomic DNA by a multiplex PCR assay. The Illumina HiSeq System was used to sequence the amplified TCR beta libraries as 87-base-pair reads. The authors' analysis ran thus. Across the 700 or so repertoires, a later analysis counted approximately 75 million unique TCR beta chains, 8.5 million to 12 million of which were shared by at least two donors. Raw reads were error-corrected and collapsed into unique sequences with a nearest-neighbor algorithm that merged closely related sequences to remove PCR and sequencing errors. Alignment of CDR3 sequences to IMGT reference sequences was used to assign V, D and J gene segments. For a sequence to be retained, a match of at least six nucleotides to both a V gene segment and a J gene segment was required. A rearrangement was called productive if the CDR3 had no stop codons and remained in frame with V and J, and every other rearrangement was called non-productive. Following IMGT convention, CDR3 was defined as the stretch from the second conserved V-encoded cysteine up to the conserved J-encoded phenylalanine. The earlier analysis of about 590 of the donors excluded sequences that lacked an unambiguous match to a single V gene segment. An earlier analysis of 587 of the donors called V segments functional above 56.7% productive rearrangements and segregating when the between-donor standard deviation exceeded 5%. To diagnose cytomegalovirus status from the catalog of TCR beta chain sequences, a statistical classification framework was built. In a later analysis, V and J genes were assigned by comparing TCR nucleotide sequences against IMGT/GENE-DB human TR gene sequences. A later analysis assigned CDR3 sequences and most-parsimonious VDJ recombination scenarios with the TCRdist pipeline. In a later analysis, each TCR beta chain was defined by its CDR3 amino acid sequence together with its V-gene family, and reads lacking a unique V-gene family were excluded. In a later analysis, approximately 640 highly shared, low-generation-probability nucleotide sequences were removed to address suspected cross-contamination and a sequencing artifact. A later analysis calculated a clonal expansion index for each public chain from normalized within-repertoire ranks of inferred template counts. In a later analysis, generation probabilities were computed using a VDJ recombination model fitted to out-of-frame rearrangements, and the results were checked against IGoR. A later analysis scored TCR-TCR, TCR-HLA and TCR-CMV co-occurrence with hypergeometric tests, applying a repertoire-size bias correction to TCR pairs. False discovery rates were estimated in a later analysis by permuting HLA or CMV assignments 20 times. In a later analysis, co-occurring TCRs were grouped with DBSCAN, and TCRdist sequence similarity was added when clustering was performed within HLA-allele-positive subsets. Repertoires with fewer than 30,000 or more than 120,000 public chains were left out of co-occurrence clustering, as were about 5 repertoires with anomalous nucleotide sharing. What TCRdb holds here is the immuneACCESS table cut down to in-frame rearrangements. Part of the clones is not present; checked against another copy, under half of the missing clones reflect an unresolved V gene, and the others are unexplained. Clonal size and the V and J genes are those of that table, whereas D and trimming came from the DNA. The sample includes roughly 55,000 clones, with 55% to 75% observed a single time. The ten top clones hold about 35% of the sample.

Regarding this clone: The clone's antigen remains unknown. Base qualities are missing; no much larger clone stands one base away.

The sequenced sample consisted of PBMCs. This receptor was identified in a man aged 35 to 55 in good health and CMV-seropositive. The sequence is built from TRBV5-6 and TRBJ1-6; TRBD1 is a possible D gene, resting on 5 matching bases. The nucleotides read TGTGCCAGCAGCTTGGGACAGAAGGTGAATTCACCCCTCCACTTT. Its product reads: CASSLGQKVNSPLHF. Here the CDR3 is joined to the reference TRBV5-6 and TRBJ1-6 genes, and the full variable domain is: DAGVTQSPTHLIKTRGQQVTLRCSPKSGHDTVSWYQQALGQGPQFIFQYYEEEERQRGNFPDRFSGHQFPNYSSELNVNALLLGDSALYLCASSLGQKVNSPLHFGNGTRLTVT.